This T cell receptor (beta chain) was profiled in a study of molecular identifiers for immune sequencing clone quantification. Background on the study: For replicates, RNA isolated from approximately 20,000 or 98,000 naive CD8 cells was divided into five portions, of which four were sequenced.

TCRdb called the PCR reads again in MiXCR, with one record for every CDR3 protein. The table lists about half a million distinct CDR3 sequences, around 23% of them singletons, with about 0.75% in the top ten. Study results and caveats: Same-barcode identical TCR molecules could make highly expanded clones look smaller than they are. Among about a million naive cells, spiked Jurkat TCR RNA from a single cell was reportedly detectable.

As regards this clonotype: Its target is unknown.

Sorting isolated naive CD8 T cells as CD8+CD4-CCR7+CD45RA+ events. The clonotype comes from a human donor in good health. Some libraries in this study had Jurkat cell RNA spiked in. The source material was naive CD8+ T cells from blood, with Jurkat cell RNA spiked in. Documented subset: FACS-sorted CD8+CD4-CCR7+CD45RA+ naive T cells.

DNA of the CDR3: TGCGCCAGCAGCCAATTGCAGGGTACCGACTATGGCTACACCTTC. Amino acid sequence: CASSQLQGTDYGYTF. The V and J genes are TRBV4-3 and TRBJ1-2, with TRBD1 as a possible D gene (5 bases). The V end lost 2 bases, the J end lost 3 bases, and 13 bases lay between the germline ends. The CDR3 sequence is 15 residues long. Germline V gene lookup returns CDR1 LGHNA and CDR2 YSLEER.